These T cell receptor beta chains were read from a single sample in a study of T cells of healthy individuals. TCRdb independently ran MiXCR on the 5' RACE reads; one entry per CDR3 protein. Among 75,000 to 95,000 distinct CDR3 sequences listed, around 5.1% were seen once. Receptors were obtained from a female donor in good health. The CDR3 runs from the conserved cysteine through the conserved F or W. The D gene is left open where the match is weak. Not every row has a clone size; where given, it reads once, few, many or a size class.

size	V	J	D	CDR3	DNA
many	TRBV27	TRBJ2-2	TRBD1	CASSLSQTGGAGTGELFF	TGTGCCAGCAGTTTATCACAGACAGGGGGCGCAGGCACCGGGGAGCTGTTTTTT
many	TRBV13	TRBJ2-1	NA	CASSIWDSPRQFF	TGTGCCAGCAGCATCTGGGACTCTCCAAGGCAGTTCTTC
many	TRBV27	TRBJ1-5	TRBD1	CASSPRTGEQPQHF	TGTGCCAGCAGTCCTAGGACAGGGGAACAGCCCCAGCATTTT
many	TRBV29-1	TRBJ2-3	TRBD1	CSVVFPDRGQDTQYF	TGCAGCGTTGTCTTCCCGGACAGGGGACAAGATACGCAGTATTTT
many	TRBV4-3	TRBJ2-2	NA	CASSQDPVTGWQGGELFF	TGCGCCAGCAGCCAGGACCCTGTAACAGGGTGGCAGGGCGGGGAGCTGTTTTTT
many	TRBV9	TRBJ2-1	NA	CASSVGMSSYNEQFF	TGTGCCAGCAGCGTAGGGATGAGCTCCTACAATGAGCAGTTCTTC
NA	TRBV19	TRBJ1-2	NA	CASSTRGSSNYGYTF	TGTGCCAGTAGTACCCGGGGCAGCTCTAACTATGGCTACACCTTC
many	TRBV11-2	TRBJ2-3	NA	CASSGPQGGTDTQYF	TGTGCCAGCAGCGGGCCCCAGGGAGGCACAGATACGCAGTATTTT
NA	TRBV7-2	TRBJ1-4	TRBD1	CASSSNRGSNEKLFF	TGTGCCAGCAGCTCGAACAGGGGATCTAATGAAAAACTGTTTTTT
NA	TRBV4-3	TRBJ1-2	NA	CASSQDVLRGDYGYTF	TGCGCCAGCAGCCAAGATGTATTACGAGGAGACTATGGCTACACCTTC
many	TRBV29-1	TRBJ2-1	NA	CSVVILGHEQFF	TGCAGCGTTGTCATCCTCGGGCATGAGCAGTTCTTC
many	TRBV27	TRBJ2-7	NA	CASSLGLSYEQYF	TGTGCCAGCAGTTTAGGACTTTCCTACGAGCAGTACTTC
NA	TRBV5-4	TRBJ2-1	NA	CASSPGVPNEQFF	TGTGCCAGCAGCCCGGGAGTACCCAATGAGCAGTTCTTC
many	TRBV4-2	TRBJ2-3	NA	CASSQGRTLHSDTQYF	TGTGCCAGCAGCCAAGGACGGACCTTACATTCAGATACGCAGTATTTT
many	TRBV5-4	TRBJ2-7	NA	CASSSRLGQYF	TGTGCCAGCAGCTCCAGACTGGGGCAGTACTTC